Listed below are T cell receptor beta chains from one sample, sequenced in a study of shared clonotypes between healthy human individuals. Generated by immunoSEQ multiplex PCR, the TCRdb table keeps only in-frame clones and is missing some. The sample holds around 1,900,000 clones, approximately 92% seen once. Input material: naive CD8+ T cells from PBMCs. Receptors were obtained from a young man in good health. Some clones in this sample may be carry-over from other donors' samples. Both conserved end residues are part of each CDR3. A D gene is named only where the DNA matches it firmly.

v_gene	j_gene	d_gene	CDR3aa
TRBV28	TRBJ1-2	-	CASSLVSGWRSLDGYTF
TRBV28	TRBJ2-5	TRBD1	CASSWTGQETQYF
TRBV29-1	TRBJ2-3	TRBD1	CSVPGQNTDTQYF
TRBV7-6	TRBJ2-2	-	CASDSGNTGELFF
TRBV29-1	TRBJ1-2	TRBD1	CSVGQGGKGYTF
TRBV19	TRBJ1-1	-	CASSLTGILNTEAFF
TRBV16	TRBJ1-1	TRBD1	CASSQSGTGTTEAFF
TRBV27	TRBJ2-1	TRBD2	CASSLSPGSGSSEQFF
TRBV21-1	TRBJ1-4	-	CASSKPPAGYEKLFF
TRBV11-2	TRBJ2-1	TRBD1	CASSLARDRPANEQFF
TRBV13	TRBJ2-1	TRBD2	CASSLARVLAGDNEQFF
TRBV6-1	TRBJ2-7	TRBD1	CASSGYRGYEQYF
TRBV23-1	TRBJ2-5	TRBD2	CASKLPGLAEQETQYF
TRBV5-1	TRBJ2-1	TRBD1	CASSWGTGTEQFF
TRBV5-6	TRBJ2-7	-	CASSFKRQPLYEQYF
TRBV6-5	TRBJ1-4	TRBD1	CASGAHRGFNEKLFF
TRBV7-8	TRBJ2-7	TRBD1	CASSLADRGAVEQYF
TRBV6-1	TRBJ1-5	TRBD1	CASSEFTGVASNQPQHF
TRBV30	TRBJ1-1	-	CAWSDWTESNTEAFF
TRBV4-1	TRBJ2-5	TRBD2	CASSRRGLAAETQYF
TRBV7-9	TRBJ2-5	-	CASSSGPGETQYF
TRBV9	TRBJ2-1	-	CASSDPREPYNEQFF
TRBV9	TRBJ2-5	-	CASSADTSQETQYF
TRBV2	TRBJ1-2	-	CASSEEDSRLGYTF
TRBV27	TRBJ1-5	-	CASSWGSNQPQHF
TRBV2	TRBJ2-1	-	CASSEKGNEQFF
TRBV27	TRBJ2-5	-	CASSPTRFALKETQYF
TRBV5-6	TRBJ2-1	TRBD2	CASSQGTSGSSYNEQFF
TRBV28	TRBJ2-2	TRBD1	CASRGTVDTGELFF
TRBV11-2	TRBJ1-1	-	CASSFEGNMNTEAFF
TRBV2	TRBJ2-7	-	CASRPPPGLSYEQYF
TRBV5-1	TRBJ2-1	TRBD2	CASSPGLAAYNEQFF
TRBV4-2	TRBJ2-5	TRBD2	CASSQETSGSEQETQYF
TRBV2	TRBJ2-7	-	CASTKEASYEQYF
TRBV6-6	TRBJ1-5	-	CASSYSDTSNQPQHF
TRBV28	TRBJ2-7	TRBD2	CASSFGEGGRYEQYF
TRBV7-9	TRBJ2-7	-	CASSLVTNPHEQYF
TRBV28	TRBJ2-7	-	CASSLADEQYF
TRBV10-3	TRBJ2-7	-	CAISEGYEQYF
TRBV2	TRBJ2-5	-	CASGLRVPSGETQYF
TRBV6-5	TRBJ1-4	TRBD1	CASSPGGAEKLFF
TRBV25-1	TRBJ1-2	TRBD1	CASRPDRASGYTF
TRBV7-8	TRBJ2-7	-	CASGPWGEQYF
TRBV7-9	TRBJ2-7	TRBD1	CASSPRGQASNYEQYF
TRBV4-3	TRBJ2-1	TRBD2	CASSQGSGTWGEQFF
TRBV13	TRBJ2-7	TRBD1	CASSSQEQGANEQYF
TRBV19	TRBJ1-1	-	CASSIVGRARAFF
TRBV7-9	TRBJ2-5	-	CASSLAPTETQYF
TRBV28	TRBJ2-5	-	CASSSAGAWSETQYF
TRBV4-2	TRBJ2-2	TRBD1	CASSPGTGGVTGELFF
TRBV7-9	TRBJ2-7	-	CASSPWQLLSYEQYF
TRBV15	TRBJ1-2	TRBD1	CATTAQGANYGYTF
TRBV27	TRBJ1-5	-	CASSLVPGANQPQHF
TRBV5-1	TRBJ2-3	-	CASSLASRFGTDTQYF
TRBV5-5	TRBJ2-7	TRBD2	CASSLQWLAGIYEQYF
TRBV7-9	TRBJ1-4	TRBD1	CASSPRTGTSEKLFF
TRBV7-2	TRBJ2-7	TRBD1	CASSLVGGASYEQYF
TRBV29-1	TRBJ1-2	TRBD1	CSVKDRGWYGYTF
TRBV7-9	TRBJ2-5	TRBD1	CASSLGTGGRETQYF